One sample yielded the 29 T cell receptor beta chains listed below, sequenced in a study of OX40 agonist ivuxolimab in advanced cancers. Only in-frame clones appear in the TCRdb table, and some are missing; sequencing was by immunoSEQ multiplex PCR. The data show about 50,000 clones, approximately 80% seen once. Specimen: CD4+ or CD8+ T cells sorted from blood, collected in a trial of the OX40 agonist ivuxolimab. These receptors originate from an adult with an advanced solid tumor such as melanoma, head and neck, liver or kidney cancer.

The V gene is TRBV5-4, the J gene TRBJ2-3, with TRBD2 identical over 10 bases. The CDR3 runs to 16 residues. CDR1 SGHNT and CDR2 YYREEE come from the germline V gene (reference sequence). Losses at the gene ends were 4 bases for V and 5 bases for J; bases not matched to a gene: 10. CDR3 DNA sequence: TGTGCCAGCAGCGCCGGGACTAGCGACAAGGGAGATACGCAGTATTTT. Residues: CASSAGTSDKGDTQYF.

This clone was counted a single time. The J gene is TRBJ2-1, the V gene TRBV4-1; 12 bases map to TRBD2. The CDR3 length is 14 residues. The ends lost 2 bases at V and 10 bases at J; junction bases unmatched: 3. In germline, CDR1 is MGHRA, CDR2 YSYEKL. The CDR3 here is CASSQPSGRVEQFF. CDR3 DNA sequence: TGCGCCAGCAGCCAACCTAGCGGGAGGGTGGAGCAGTTCTTC.

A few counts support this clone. In nucleotides, the CDR3 is TGTGCCAGCAGCTCGCCCGTCAGGGGGCAATACAATGAGCAGTTCTTC. It codes for CASSSPVRGQYNEQFF. The chain couples TRBV11-1 to TRBJ2-1, with TRBD1 matching over 8 bases. CDR1 is SGHAT and CDR2 is FQDESV in the germline V gene (reference sequence). The V segment lost 4 bases and the J segment 4 bases; nucleotides outside the gene matches: 9. This CDR3 region has 16 residues.

Here the CDR3 reads CASSYRVANTEAFF. CDR3 DNA sequence: TGTGCCAGCAGCTACAGGGTGGCAAACACTGAAGCTTTCTTT. The V call is TRBV5-4, the J call TRBJ1-1; D might be TRBD1 (6 bases). CDR1 is SGHNT and CDR2 is YYREEE in the germline V gene (reference sequence). This CDR3 contains 14 residues. The ends were cut back, 3 bases at V and 2 bases at J, with 11 bases in the middle.

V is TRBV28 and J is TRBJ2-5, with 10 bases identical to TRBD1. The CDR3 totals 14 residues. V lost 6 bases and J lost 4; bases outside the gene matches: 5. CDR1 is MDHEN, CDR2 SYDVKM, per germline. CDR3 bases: TGTGCCAGCAGCCTGGGACAGGGGATAGAGACCCAGTACTTC. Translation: CASSLGQGIETQYF.

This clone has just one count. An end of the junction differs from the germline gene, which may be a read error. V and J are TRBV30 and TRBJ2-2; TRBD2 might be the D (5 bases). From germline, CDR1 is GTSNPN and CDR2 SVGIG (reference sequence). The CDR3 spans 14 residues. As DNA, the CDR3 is TGTGCCTGGAGTACCTACTCGACCCACCGGGGAGCTGTTTTT. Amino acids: CAWSTYSTHRGAVF.

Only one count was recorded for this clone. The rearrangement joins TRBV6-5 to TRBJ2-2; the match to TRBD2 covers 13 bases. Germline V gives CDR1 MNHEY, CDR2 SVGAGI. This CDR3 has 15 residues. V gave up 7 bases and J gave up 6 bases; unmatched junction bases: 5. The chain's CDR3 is CASTKGTSGAGELFF. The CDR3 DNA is TGTGCCAGCACCAAGGGGACTAGCGGGGCCGGGGAGCTGTTTTTT.

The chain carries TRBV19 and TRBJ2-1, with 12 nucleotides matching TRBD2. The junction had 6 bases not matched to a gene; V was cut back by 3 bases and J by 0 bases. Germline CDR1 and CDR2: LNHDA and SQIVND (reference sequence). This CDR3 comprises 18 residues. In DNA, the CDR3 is TGTGCCAGTAGTATGAGTGCGACTAGCGGGGGCTCCTACAATGAGCAGTTCTTC. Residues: CASSMSATSGGSYNEQFF. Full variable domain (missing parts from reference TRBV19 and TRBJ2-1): DGGITQSPKYLFRKEGQNVTLSCEQNLNHDAMYWYRQDPGQGLRLIYYSQIVNDFQKGDIAEGYSVSREKKESFPLTVTSAQKNPTAFYLCASSMSATSGGSYNEQFFGPGTRLTVL.

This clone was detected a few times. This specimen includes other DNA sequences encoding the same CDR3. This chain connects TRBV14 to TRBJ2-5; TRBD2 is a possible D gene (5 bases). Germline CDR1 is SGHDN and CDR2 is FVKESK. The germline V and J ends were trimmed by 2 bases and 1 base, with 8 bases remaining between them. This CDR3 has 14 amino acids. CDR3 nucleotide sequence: TGTGCCAGCAGCCAAAACCGGGGCCAAGAGACCCAGTACTTC. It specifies CASSQNRGQETQYF.

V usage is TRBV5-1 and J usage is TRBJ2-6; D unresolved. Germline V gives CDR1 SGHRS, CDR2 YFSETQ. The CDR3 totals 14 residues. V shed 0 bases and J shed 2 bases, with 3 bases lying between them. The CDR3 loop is CASSLEAGANVLTF. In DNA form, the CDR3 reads TGCGCCAGCAGCTTGGAGGCTGGGGCCAACGTCCTGACTTTC.

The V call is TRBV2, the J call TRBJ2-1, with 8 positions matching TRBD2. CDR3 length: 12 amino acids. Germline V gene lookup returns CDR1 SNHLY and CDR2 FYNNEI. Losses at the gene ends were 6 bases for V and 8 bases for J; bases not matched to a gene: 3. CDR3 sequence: CASSGLAHEQFF. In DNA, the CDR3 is TGTGCCAGCAGCGGACTAGCACATGAGCAGTTCTTC.

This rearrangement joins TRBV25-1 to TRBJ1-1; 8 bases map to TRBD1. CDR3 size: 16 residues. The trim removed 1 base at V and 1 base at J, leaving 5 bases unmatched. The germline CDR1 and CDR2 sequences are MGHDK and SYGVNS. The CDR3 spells CASSESRGQGNTEAFF. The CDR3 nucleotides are TGTGCCAGCAGTGAATCGAGAGGACAGGGGAACACTGAAGCTTTCTTT.

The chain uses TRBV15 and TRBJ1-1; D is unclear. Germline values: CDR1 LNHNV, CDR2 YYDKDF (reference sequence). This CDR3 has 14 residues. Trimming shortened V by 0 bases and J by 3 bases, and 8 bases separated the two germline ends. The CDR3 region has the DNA TGTGCCACCAGCAGAGATGCGACCCACACTGAAGCTTTCTTT. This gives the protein CATSRDATHTEAFF.

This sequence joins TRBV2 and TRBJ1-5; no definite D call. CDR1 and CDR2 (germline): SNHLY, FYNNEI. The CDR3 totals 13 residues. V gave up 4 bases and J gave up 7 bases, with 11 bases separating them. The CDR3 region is CASSGTDSQPQHF. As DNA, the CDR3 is TGTGCCAGCAGTGGGACGGACTCCCAGCCCCAGCATTTT.

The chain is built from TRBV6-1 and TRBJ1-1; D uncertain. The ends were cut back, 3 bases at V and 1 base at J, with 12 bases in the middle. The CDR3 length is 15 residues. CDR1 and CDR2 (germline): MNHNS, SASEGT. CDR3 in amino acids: CASSETSWWNTEAFF. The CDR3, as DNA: TGTGCCAGCAGTGAGACCTCATGGTGGAACACTGAAGCTTTCTTT.

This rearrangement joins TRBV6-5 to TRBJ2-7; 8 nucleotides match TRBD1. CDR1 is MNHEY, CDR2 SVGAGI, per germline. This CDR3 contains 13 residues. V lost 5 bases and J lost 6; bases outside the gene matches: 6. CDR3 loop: CASSKDRAREQYF. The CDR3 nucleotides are TGTGCCAGCAGTAAGGACAGGGCGCGCGAGCAGTACTTC.

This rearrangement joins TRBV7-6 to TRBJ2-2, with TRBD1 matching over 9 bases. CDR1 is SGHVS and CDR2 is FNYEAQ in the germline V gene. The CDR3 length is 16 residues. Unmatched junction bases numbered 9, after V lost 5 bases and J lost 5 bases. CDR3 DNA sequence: TGTGCCAGCAGCCCCCTCGGACAGGGGTTGACCGGGGAGCTGTTTTTT. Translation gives CASSPLGQGLTGELFF. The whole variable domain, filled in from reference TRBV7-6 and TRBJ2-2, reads GAGVSQSPRYKVTKRGQDVALRCDPISGHVSLYWYRQALGQGPEFLTYFNYEAQQDKSGLPNDRFSAERPEGSISTLTIQRTEQRDSAMYRCASSPLGQGLTGELFFGEGSRLTVL.

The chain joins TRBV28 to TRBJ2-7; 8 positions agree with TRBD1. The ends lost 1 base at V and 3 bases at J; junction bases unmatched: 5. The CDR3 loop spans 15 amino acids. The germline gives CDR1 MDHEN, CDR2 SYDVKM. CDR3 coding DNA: TGTGCCAGCAGTTTATTCCCTGGACAGGGCTACGAGCAGTACTTC. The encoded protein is CASSLFPGQGYEQYF.

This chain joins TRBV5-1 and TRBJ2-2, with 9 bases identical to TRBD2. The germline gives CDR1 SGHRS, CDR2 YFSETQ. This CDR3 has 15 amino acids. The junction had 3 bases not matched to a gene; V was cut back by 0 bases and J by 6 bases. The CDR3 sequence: CASSLVSGSAGELFF. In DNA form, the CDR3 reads TGCGCCAGCAGCTTGGTTAGCGGGAGCGCCGGGGAGCTGTTTTTT.

The CDR3 loop is CASSEASVTQTDRVQETQYF. CDR3 coding DNA: TGTGCCAGCAGTGAAGCGTCCGTAACCCAAACCGACAGGGTTCAAGAGACCCAGTACTTC. The rearrangement links TRBV6-1 to TRBJ2-5, with 7 positions matching TRBD1. This CDR3 is built from 20 residues. Germline CDR1 and CDR2: MNHNS and SASEGT. With 0 bases clipped from V and 2 bases from J, the junction kept 18 bases outside the gene matches.

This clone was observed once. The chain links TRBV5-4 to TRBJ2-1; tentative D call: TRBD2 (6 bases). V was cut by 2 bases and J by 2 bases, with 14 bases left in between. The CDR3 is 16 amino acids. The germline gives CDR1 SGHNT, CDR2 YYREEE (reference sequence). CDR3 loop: CASSLWTGAAYNEQFF. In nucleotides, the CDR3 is TGTGCCAGCAGCTTATGGACGGGAGCGGCCTACAATGAGCAGTTCTTC.

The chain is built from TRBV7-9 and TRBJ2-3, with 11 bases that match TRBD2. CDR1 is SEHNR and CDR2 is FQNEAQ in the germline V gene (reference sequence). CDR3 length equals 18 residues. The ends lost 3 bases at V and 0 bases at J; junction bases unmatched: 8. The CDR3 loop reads CASSFGGLAGGSTDTQYF. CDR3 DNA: TGTGCCAGCAGCTTCGGTGGGCTAGCGGGGGGAAGCACAGATACGCAGTATTTT.

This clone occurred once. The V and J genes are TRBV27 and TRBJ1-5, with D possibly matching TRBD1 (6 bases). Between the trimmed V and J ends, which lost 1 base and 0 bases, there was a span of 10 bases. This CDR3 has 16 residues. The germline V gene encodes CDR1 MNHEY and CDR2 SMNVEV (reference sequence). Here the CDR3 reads CASSLWAGDSNQPQHF. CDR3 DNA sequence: TGTGCCAGCAGTTTATGGGCAGGGGATAGCAATCAGCCCCAGCATTTT.

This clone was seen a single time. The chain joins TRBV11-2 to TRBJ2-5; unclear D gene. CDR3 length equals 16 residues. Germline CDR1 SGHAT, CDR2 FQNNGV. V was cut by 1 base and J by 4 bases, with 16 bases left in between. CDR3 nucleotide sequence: TGTGCCAGCAGCTTAGGTTCTAGTGCTGTCCGAGAGACCCAGTACTTC. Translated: CASSLGSSAVRETQYF.

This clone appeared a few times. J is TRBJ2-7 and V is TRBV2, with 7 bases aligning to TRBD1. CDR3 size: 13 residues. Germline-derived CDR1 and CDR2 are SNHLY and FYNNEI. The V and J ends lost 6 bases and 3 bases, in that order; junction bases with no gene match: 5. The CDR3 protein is CASSTTGFYEQYF. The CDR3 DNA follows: TGTGCCAGCAGCACGACAGGGTTCTACGAGCAGTACTTC.

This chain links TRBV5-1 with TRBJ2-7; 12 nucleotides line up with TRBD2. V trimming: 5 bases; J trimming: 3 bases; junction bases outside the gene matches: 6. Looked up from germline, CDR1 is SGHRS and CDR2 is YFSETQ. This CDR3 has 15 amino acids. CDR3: CASRRTSGTNYEQYF. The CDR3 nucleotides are TGCGCCAGCAGGAGGACTAGCGGGACAAACTACGAGCAGTACTTC.

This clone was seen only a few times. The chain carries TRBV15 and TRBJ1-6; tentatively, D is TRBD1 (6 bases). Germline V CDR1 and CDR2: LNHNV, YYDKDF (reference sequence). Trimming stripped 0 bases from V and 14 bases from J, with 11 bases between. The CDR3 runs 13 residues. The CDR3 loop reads CATSRDSGTSLHF. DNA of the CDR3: TGTGCCACCAGCAGAGATTCGGGGACATCCCTCCACTTT.

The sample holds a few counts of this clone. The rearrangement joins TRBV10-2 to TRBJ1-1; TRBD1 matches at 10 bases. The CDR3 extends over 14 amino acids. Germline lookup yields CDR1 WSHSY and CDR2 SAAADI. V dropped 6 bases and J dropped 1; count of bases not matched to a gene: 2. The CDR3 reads CASRRQGANTEAFF. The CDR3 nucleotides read TGCGCCAGCAGAAGACAGGGGGCGAACACTGAAGCTTTCTTT.

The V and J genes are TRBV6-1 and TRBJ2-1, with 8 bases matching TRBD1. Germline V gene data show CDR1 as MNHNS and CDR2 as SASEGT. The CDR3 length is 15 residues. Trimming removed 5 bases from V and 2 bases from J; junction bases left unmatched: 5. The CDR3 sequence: CASSTNRGAYNEQFF. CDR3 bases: TGTGCCAGCAGTACCAACAGGGGGGCCTACAATGAGCAGTTCTTC.